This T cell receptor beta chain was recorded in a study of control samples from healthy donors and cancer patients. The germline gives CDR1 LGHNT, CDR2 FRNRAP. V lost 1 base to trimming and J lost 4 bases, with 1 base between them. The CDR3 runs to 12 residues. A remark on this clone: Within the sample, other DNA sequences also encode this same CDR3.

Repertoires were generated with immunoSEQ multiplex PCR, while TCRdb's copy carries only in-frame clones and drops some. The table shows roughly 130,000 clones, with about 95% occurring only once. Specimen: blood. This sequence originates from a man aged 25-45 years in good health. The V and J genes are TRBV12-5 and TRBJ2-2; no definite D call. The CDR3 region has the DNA TGTGCTAGTGGTTTGGGCACCGGGGAGCTGTTTTTT. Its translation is CASGLGTGELFF.